This T cell receptor beta chain was captured by sequencing in a study of CD8 T cells in Susac syndrome. Notes on the study in general: The study's TCR sequencing and HLA analysis drew on a certain number of individuals. That number was acknowledged as relatively small.

Germline assignment: CDR1 SQVTM and CDR2 ANQGSEA. Trimming took 6 bases from V and 2 from J; bases not matched to a gene: 5. The length of the CDR3 is 15 residues. To note about this clonotype: The antigen remains unidentified.

RNA totalling roughly 0.45 to 1 ug underwent reverse transcription with random hexamers. The immunoSEQ assay covered 54 Vbeta and 13 Jbeta segments for CDR3. TCRdb reprocessed the immunoSEQ multiplex PCR reads via MiXCR and lists one record per CDR3 protein. Of 200,000 or so distinct CDR3 sequences detected, roughly 96% appear once; the ten largest clones hold approximately 0.093%. Material for sequencing was CD4+ T cells from PBMCs. The chain joins TRBV29-1 to TRBJ2-3; 13 positions agree with TRBD2. This TCR came from a human donor with multiple sclerosis. The CDR3 loop is CSVRGLAGATDTQYF. CDR3 nucleotides: TGCAGCGTGAGAGGACTAGCGGGAGCCACAGATACGCAGTATTTT.